Each of the 28 T cell receptor beta chains below was sequenced from the same sample in a study of blood T cells in healthy people across ages. Then a second PCR, running about 6 to 12 cycles, was carried out with a sample-barcoded 5' primer and a J-beta primer mix. Each CDR3 protein gets one entry after TCRdb re-called the 5' RACE reads with MiXCR. Found here are 550,000 to 800,000 distinct CDR3 sequences, about 32% of them singletons; the top ten hold 15%. What was sequenced was blood. The receptors derive from a woman older than 75 in good health.

The rearrangement uses TRBV2 and TRBJ1-4; D remains unclear. The CDR3 is 14 amino acids. V gave up 4 bases and J gave up 0 bases, with 6 bases separating them. Germline values: CDR1 SNHLY, CDR2 FYNNEI. The CDR3 region has the DNA TGTGCCAGCAGTGGGGGTGCAACTAATGAAAAACTGTTTTTT. It yields the protein CASSGGATNEKLFF.

The chain has TRBV6-1 and TRBJ1-1, with D unclear. Per germline, CDR1 MNHNS and CDR2 SASEGT. Trimming shortened V by 1 base and J by 5 bases, and 8 bases separated the two germline ends. The CDR3 runs to 13 residues. CDR3 nucleotides: TGTGCCAGCAGTGAAGTAAAGGAAACTGAAGCTTTCTTT. Encoded protein: CASSEVKETEAFF.

There are many counts of this clonotype. CDR3 amino acids: CASSHGTVYQETQYF. CDR3 nucleotide sequence: TGTGCCAGCAGCCACGGGACTGTGTACCAAGAGACCCAGTACTTC. The chain links TRBV6-6 to TRBJ2-5; D might be TRBD2 (6 bases). Trimming removed 6 bases at V and 0 bases at J, with 14 bases between. Germline values: CDR1 MNHNY, CDR2 SVGAGI (reference sequence). The CDR3 extends over 15 amino acids.

This clonotype was recorded a few times. CDR3 loop: CASSESGAETQYF. The CDR3 bases are TGCGCCAGCAGTGAGTCAGGGGCAGAGACCCAGTACTTC. The chain is built from TRBV10-1 and TRBJ2-5, with D maybe TRBD1 (5 bases). CDR1 is WNHNN, CDR2 SYGVQD, per germline (reference sequence). The CDR3 length is 13 residues. The germline V and J ends were trimmed by 0 bases and 4 bases, with 6 bases remaining between them.

The V call is TRBV11-3, the J call TRBJ2-3, with 11 bases identical to TRBD2. The length of the CDR3 is 15 residues. From germline, CDR1 is SGHNT and CDR2 YENEEA. Germline trimming cut 6 bases from V and 2 bases from J; bases unmatched to any gene: 4. The CDR3 DNA reads TGTGCCAGCAGGAAACTAGCGGGAGACACAGATACGCAGTATTTT. This gives the protein CASRKLAGDTDTQYF.

This clonotype was seen repeatedly, ten times or more. The J gene is TRBJ2-1, the V gene TRBV18, with 8 bases that match TRBD1. The germline gives CDR1 KGHSH, CDR2 LQKENI. The V gene end was trimmed by 4 bases and the J gene end by 0 bases; junction bases not matched to a gene: 5. This CDR3 has 16 residues. The CDR3 sequence is CASSRDRISSYNEQFF. Written as DNA, the CDR3 is TGTGCCAGCTCACGGGACAGGATAAGCTCCTACAATGAGCAGTTCTTC.

The chain uses TRBV7-3 and TRBJ2-1; D may match TRBD1 or TRBD2 (5 bases each). CDR3 length: 15 amino acids. The V end was cut by 5 bases, the J end by 4 bases, with 15 bases between. From germline, CDR1 is SGHTA and CDR2 FQGTGA. The CDR3 loop is CASSDSGSGYNEQFF. The CDR3, as DNA: TGTGCCAGCAGCGACTCGGGGTCAGGGTACAATGAGCAGTTCTTC. Based on the CDR3 plus reference TRBV7-3 and TRBJ2-1, the full variable domain is GAGVSQTPSNKVTEKGKYVELRCDPISGHTALYWYRQSLGQGPEFLIYFQGTGAADDSGLPNDRFFAVRPEGSVSTLKIQRTERGDSAVYLCASSDSGSGYNEQFFGPGTRLTVL.

This clonotype was detected ten times or more. The chain couples TRBV15 to TRBJ2-1, with a weak D call TRBD2 (6 bases). The CDR3 runs to 13 residues. V dropped 5 bases and J dropped 7 bases, with 12 bases sitting between them. Germline V gene sequence: CDR1 LNHNV, CDR2 YYDKDF (reference sequence). CDR3 residues: CATSPHRGNEQFF. In DNA form, the CDR3 reads TGTGCCACCAGCCCACACCGGGGGAATGAGCAGTTCTTC. Looking up the rest from reference TRBV15 and TRBJ2-1 gives the full variable domain: DAMVIQNPRYQVTQFGKPVTLSCSQTLNHNVMYWYQQKSSQAPKLLFHYYDKDFNNEADTPDNFQSRRPNTSFCFLDIRSPGLGDTAMYLCATSPHRGNEQFFGPGTRLTVL.

The table lists this clonotype with many counts. This chain links TRBV6-6 with TRBJ2-7; TRBD1 matches 8 bases. V gave up 7 bases and J gave up 5 bases; unmatched junction bases: 10. The length of the CDR3 is 14 residues. CDR1 is MNHNY, CDR2 SVGAGI, per germline (reference sequence). DNA for the CDR3: TGTGCCAGCACCCGAGGACAGGGTAACAACGAGCAGTACTTC. It encodes CASTRGQGNNEQYF.

This clonotype was counted many times. This chain connects TRBV11-2 to TRBJ2-7, with TRBD1 matching over 9 bases. This CDR3 contains 15 residues. Germline V gene sequence: CDR1 SGHAT, CDR2 FQNNGV. Trimming at V came to 5 bases and at J to 5 bases, leaving 10 bases not matched to a gene. CDR3 DNA: TGTGCCAGCAGCCGTCTTGGGACAGGGACGGACGAGCAGTACTTC. It yields the protein CASSRLGTGTDEQYF.

In the case of this clonotype: One end of the junction is discordant with germline, which a read error may explain. The V gene is TRBV24-1, the J gene TRBJ2-5; the match to TRBD1 covers 8 bases. The CDR3 consists of 16 residues. CDR1 and CDR2 from the germline V gene are KGHDR and SFDVKD. CDR3 nucleotides: TGTGTCACCAGTGATGCGGACAGGGAGGTACAAGAGACCCAGTACTTC. The encoded protein is CVTSDADREVQETQYF.

V is TRBV20-1 and J is TRBJ1-5, with D perhaps matching TRBD1 (6 bases). The length of the CDR3 is 16 residues. Germline-derived CDR1 and CDR2 are DFQATT and SNEGSKA (reference sequence). V lost 1 base, J lost 5 bases, and 18 bases lay in between. The CDR3 is CSARVEQGQFHQPQHF. As DNA, the CDR3 is TGCAGTGCTAGAGTCGAACAAGGACAGTTCCATCAGCCCCAGCATTTT.

This clonotype appeared a few times. A much larger clonotype is one base distant, so this may be a read error. This chain connects TRBV20-1 to TRBJ1-6; D gene uncertain. Germline V gene lookup returns CDR1 DFQATT and CDR2 SNEGSKA (reference sequence). CDR3 length: 15 amino acids. CDR3 loop: CSARDPGLRNSPRHF. The CDR3 DNA follows: TGCAGTGCTAGAGATCCGGGTTTGAGAAATTCACCCCGCCACTTT.

V is TRBV20-1 and J is TRBJ2-3, with D perhaps matching TRBD2 (6 bases). The CDR3 has 13 residues. Germline CDR1 is DFQATT and CDR2 is SNEGSKA (reference sequence). V was shortened by 4 bases and J by 4 bases, with 12 bases between the two germline ends. The CDR3 coding sequence is TGCAGTGCTACGCGATTAGCGGCAGATACGCAGTATTTT. It yields the protein CSATRLAADTQYF.

The gene calls are TRBV20-1 and TRBJ1-2; D perhaps matches TRBD1 (5 bases). V lost 4 bases and J 10 bases, leaving 16 bases between the germline ends. Germline loops: CDR1 DFQATT, CDR2 SNEGSKA (reference sequence). The CDR3 has 12 amino acids. The CDR3 spells CSAISIDRDYTF. The CDR3 region has the DNA TGCAGTGCTATCAGTATAGACAGAGACTACACCTTC.

This clonotype was recorded at least ten times. The gene calls are TRBV10-3 and TRBJ2-3, with D perhaps TRBD1 or TRBD2 (6 bases each). V shed 7 bases and J shed 6 bases, with 14 bases lying between them. The CDR3 length is 13 residues. CDR1 ENHRY and CDR2 SYGVKD come from the germline V gene. CDR3 amino acids: CAIKGDRGDTQYF. The CDR3, as DNA: TGTGCCATCAAGGGGGACCGGGGGGATACGCAGTATTTT.

To note about this clonotype: The junction and the germline gene differ at one end; a read error may be behind it. The chain recombines TRBV20-1 with TRBJ2-1; 9 nucleotides align to TRBD2. Per germline, CDR1 DFQATT and CDR2 SNEGSKA (reference sequence). The CDR3 contains 15 residues. The CDR3 reads CSTSGGLSSYNEQFF. For the CDR3, the DNA is TGCAGTACAAGCGGGGGGCTAAGCTCCTACAACGAGCAGTTCTTC.

This clonotype was counted many times. The chain joins TRBV20-1 to TRBJ2-3; TRBD2 matches at 10 bases. CDR3 size: 15 residues. With 5 bases clipped from V and 6 bases from J, the junction kept 11 bases outside the gene matches. CDR1 and CDR2 (germline): DFQATT, SNEGSKA (reference sequence). The CDR3 DNA sequence: TGCAGTGCTCCGGGACTAGCGATTAGTGGTGATACGCAGTATTTT. It encodes CSAPGLAISGDTQYF.

This clonotype was seen many times. The V and J genes are TRBV5-1 and TRBJ2-5; TRBD2 aligns across 7 bases. This CDR3 is 15 amino acids long. With 0 bases clipped from V and 3 bases from J, the junction kept 5 bases outside the gene matches. Germline values: CDR1 SGHRS, CDR2 YFSETQ. The CDR3 is CASSLAGTKKETQYF. DNA of the CDR3: TGCGCCAGCAGCTTGGCGGGGACTAAAAAAGAGACCCAGTACTTC.

Of note for this clonotype: With a much larger clone just one base away, this may be a read error. The chain carries TRBV7-2 and TRBJ2-6; the match to TRBD1 covers 11 bases. Germline assignment: CDR1 SGHTA and CDR2 FQGNSA. The CDR3 has 18 residues. The CDR3 nucleotides are TGTGCCAGCAGGCTGCCGGGACAGGGGGTACCTGGGGCCAACGTCCGGACTTTC. Its protein product is CASRLPGQGVPGANVRTF.

Concerning this clonotype: Sequence at one end of the junction differs from germline and may be a read error. In DNA form, the CDR3 reads TGCAGTACTAGAGACCGACATAGGATGAACACTGAAGCTTTCTTT. It yields the protein CSTRDRHRMNTEAFF. The chain links TRBV20-1 to TRBJ1-1, with no clear D. The CDR3 is 15 amino acids. Looked up from germline, CDR1 is DFQATT and CDR2 is SNEGSKA (reference sequence).

This clonotype was picked up a small number of times. V is TRBV12-3 or TRBV12-4 and J is TRBJ2-3; the D is unclear. V lost 1 base and J lost 4, with 9 bases in between. The CDR3 runs to 14 residues. Here the CDR3 reads CASSLGVRADTQYF. CDR3 coding DNA: TGTGCCAGCAGTTTAGGAGTGCGAGCAGATACGCAGTATTTT.

The CDR3: CASEGGLRPQYF. The CDR3 DNA sequence: TGTGCCAGCGAGGGGGGCCTGAGGCCCCAGTACTTC. V is TRBV9 and J is TRBJ2-5; D possibly matches TRBD1 or TRBD2 (6 bases each). This CDR3 has 12 residues. Trimming stripped 7 bases from V and 9 bases from J, with 16 bases between. The germline V gene has CDR1 SGDLS and CDR2 YYNGEE.

Details on this clonotype: A much larger clone is a single base away; this may be a read error. The rearrangement joins TRBV30 to TRBJ1-2; D unclear. CDR3 size: 14 residues. Per the germline V gene, CDR1 is GTSNPN and CDR2 is SVGIG (reference sequence). V dropped 5 bases and J dropped 4 bases, with 17 bases sitting between them. CDR3 nucleotides: TGTGCCTGGGGGCCTGTTCAACAAGGCTATGGCTACACCTTC. It codes for CAWGPVQQGYGYTF. The whole variable domain, filled in from reference TRBV30 and TRBJ1-2, reads SQTIHQWPATLVQPVGSPLSLECTVEGTSNPNLYWYRQAAGRGLQLLFYSVGIGQISSEVPQNLSASRPQDRQFILSSKKLLLSDSGFYLCAWGPVQQGYGYTFGSGTRLTVV.

This clonotype was counted between two and nine times. The CDR3, as DNA: TGCAGTGCTAGAGTTATAGTGGGCTACTACGAGCAGTACTTC. Translating gives CSARVIVGYYEQYF. The chain employs TRBV20-1 and TRBJ2-7; no clear D. This CDR3 is built from 14 residues. Trimming shortened V by 1 base and J by 3 bases, and 13 bases separated the two germline ends. The germline V gene has CDR1 DFQATT and CDR2 SNEGSKA (reference sequence).

This clonotype has ten or more counts. The chain joins TRBV28 to TRBJ2-7; tentatively, D is TRBD1 (5 bases). Germline V gene lookup returns CDR1 MDHEN and CDR2 SYDVKM. V lost 6 bases, J lost 4 bases, and 13 bases lay in between. This CDR3 region has 13 residues. CDR3 loop: CASRVDSQYEQYF. CDR3 sequence (DNA): TGTGCCAGCAGGGTTGACAGCCAGTACGAGCAGTACTTC.

This clonotype was observed a few times. This may be a read error, as it is one base from a much larger clone. The chain uses TRBV2 and TRBJ2-1; D is possibly TRBD2 (5 bases). The V gene's germline CDR1 is SNHLY and CDR2 FYNNEI. CDR3 length: 14 residues. This CDR3 reads CATGPRTSRNEQFF. As DNA, the CDR3 is TGTGCGACCGGACCTAGGACTTCTCGCAATGAGCAGTTCTTC.

This clonotype was detected only once. Possible read error: a much larger clone is one base away. This rearrangement joins TRBV12-3 or TRBV12-4 to TRBJ1-6, with 7 positions matching TRBD1. The V gene end was trimmed by 5 bases and the J gene end by 6 bases; junction bases not matched to a gene: 10. CDR3 length equals 16 residues. DNA for the CDR3: TGTGCCAGCAGTAGAGGGGCCGGGACAGTTAATTCACCCCTCCACTTT. Translation gives CASSRGAGTVNSPLHF.